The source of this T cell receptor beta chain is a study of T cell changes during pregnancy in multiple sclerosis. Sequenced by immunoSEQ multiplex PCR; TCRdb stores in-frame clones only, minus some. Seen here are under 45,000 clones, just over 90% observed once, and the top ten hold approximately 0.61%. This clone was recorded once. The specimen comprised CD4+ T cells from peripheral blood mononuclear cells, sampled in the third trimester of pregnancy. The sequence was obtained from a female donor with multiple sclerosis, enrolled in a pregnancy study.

CDR3 nucleotides: TGTGCCAGCCACGAACGCCCAGCGGTTCACAATGAGCAGTTCTTC. Protein sequence: CASHERPAVHNEQFF. V is TRBV25-1 and J is TRBJ2-1, with D maybe TRBD2 (5 bases). The CDR3 is 15 amino acids. Deletions cut 8 bases from V and 5 bases from J, with 19 bases between. From germline, CDR1 is MGHDK and CDR2 SYGVNS.